Listed here are 18 T cell receptor beta chains from one sample, sequenced in a study of early stage breast cancer tumors. The method was immunoSEQ multiplex PCR; TCRdb's version includes in-frame clones alone and lacks a portion of them. Of some 75,000 clones detected, 79% appear once; the ten largest clones hold 3.5%. What was sequenced was blood. These receptor sequences come from a person between 60 and 70 years old with breast cancer.

This chain links TRBV19 with TRBJ2-3; D unclear. The germline V and J ends were trimmed by 6 bases and 5 bases, with 9 bases remaining between them. The length of the CDR3 is 12 residues. Germline CDR1 LNHDA, CDR2 SQIVND (reference sequence). The CDR3 protein is CASRDVGDTQYF. As DNA, the CDR3 is TGTGCCAGTAGGGACGTCGGAGATACGCAGTATTTT.

J is TRBJ1-2 and V is TRBV5-8; D is perhaps TRBD1 (6 bases). V dropped 5 bases and J dropped 7 bases, with 18 bases sitting between them. Per the germline V gene, CDR1 is SGHTS and CDR2 is YDEGEE. The CDR3 loop spans 14 amino acids. CDR3 sequence: CASSSILSGVGYTF. The CDR3 DNA reads as TGTGCCAGCAGTAGTATTTTGTCAGGGGTTGGCTACACCTTC.

The chain recombines TRBV6-1 with TRBJ1-2; the D is unclear. Germline CDR1 is MNHNS and CDR2 is SASEGT. This CDR3 has 13 amino acids. The ends were cut back, 2 bases at V and 4 bases at J, with 8 bases in the middle. The CDR3 reads CASSELKSYGYTF. CDR3 in DNA: TGTGCCAGCAGTGAATTAAAGAGCTATGGCTACACCTTC.

The V and J genes are TRBV6-5 and TRBJ1-2; D remains unclear. CDR1 and CDR2 (germline): MNHEY, SVGAGI. V was clipped by 2 bases and J by 7 bases, with 11 bases between them. This CDR3 has 13 residues. The chain's CDR3 is CASSYRDYSGYTF. The CDR3 DNA is TGTGCCAGCAGTTACAGGGATTATAGTGGCTACACCTTC.

This chain uses TRBV7-3 with TRBJ1-2, with 8 nucleotides matching TRBD1. The CDR3 has 15 residues. The germline CDR1 and CDR2 sequences are SGHTA and FQGTGA. V dropped 5 bases and J dropped 5; count of bases not matched to a gene: 10. The chain's CDR3 is CASSQTAGTGYGYTF. The CDR3 region has the DNA TGTGCCAGCAGCCAAACAGCCGGGACAGGTTATGGCTACACCTTC.

This chain links TRBV30 with TRBJ2-5; D not resolved. CDR1 is GTSNPN and CDR2 is SVGIG in the germline V gene (reference sequence). The ends were cut back, 3 bases at V and 5 bases at J, with 16 bases in the middle. The CDR3 runs to 14 residues. The CDR3 region is CAWRGLVVTETQYF. The CDR3, as DNA: TGTGCCTGGAGGGGGTTGGTGGTAACCGAGACCCAGTACTTC.

J is TRBJ1-1 and V is TRBV11-2; D possibly corresponds to TRBD1 (5 bases). V lost 5 bases, J lost 1 base, and 11 bases lay in between. Germline-derived CDR1 and CDR2 are SGHAT and FQNNGV. The length of the CDR3 is 14 residues. The CDR3 DNA is TGTGCCAGCAGCCCACAGACAGAGAACACTGAAGCTTTCTTT. Protein: CASSPQTENTEAFF.

This clone was observed a few times. A junction end diverges from the germline sequence, so it may reflect a read error. The chain joins TRBV4-2 to TRBJ1-5; possible D gene TRBD1, 6 bases. The CDR3 runs to 14 residues. In germline, CDR1 is LGHNA, CDR2 YNFKEQ. In DNA form, the CDR3 reads TGTGCCAGCAGCCAAGATAGCCTTACAGGGTTCCCGCGTTTT. It translates to CASSQDSLTGFPRF.

This clone was counted only a few times. The chain couples TRBV4-3 to TRBJ1-2, with unresolved D. V lost 0 bases and J 2 bases, leaving 7 bases between the germline ends. This CDR3 contains 14 residues. Germline V gene lookup returns CDR1 LGHNA and CDR2 YSLEER. The CDR3 loop reads CASSQDAVNYGYTF. Here the CDR3 DNA reads TGCGCCAGCAGCCAAGACGCAGTAAACTATGGCTACACCTTC.

The V and J genes are TRBV27 and TRBJ2-1; 12 bases align to TRBD1. CDR1 MNHEY and CDR2 SMNVEV come from the germline V gene (reference sequence). The CDR3 loop spans 14 amino acids. The V gene end was trimmed by 10 bases and the J gene end by 4 bases; junction bases not matched to a gene: 5. The chain's CDR3 is CAIPGQGAYNEQFF. The CDR3 DNA sequence: TGTGCCATACCGGGACAGGGGGCTTACAATGAGCAGTTCTTC.

This clone showed up just once. The genes are TRBV9 and TRBJ2-3, with D possibly matching TRBD1 (5 bases). V lost 2 bases and J 1 base, leaving 14 bases between the germline ends. The CDR3 has 16 residues. Germline CDR1 is SGDLS and CDR2 is YYNGEE. In nucleotides, the CDR3 is TGTGCCAGCAGCGTGGCAGCTCAGGGCGGCACAGATACGCAGTATTTT. Its translation: CASSVAAQGGTDTQYF.

This chain joins TRBV4-2 and TRBJ2-5; 8 nucleotides match TRBD1. Germline CDR1 reads LGHNA; CDR2 reads YNFKEQ. V lost 2 bases and J lost 2; bases outside the gene matches: 10. This CDR3 comprises 17 residues. CDR3 amino acids: CASSQSVSRDRQETQYF. CDR3 nucleotides: TGTGCCAGCAGCCAATCAGTCTCGCGGGACAGGCAAGAGACCCAGTACTTC.

This chain uses TRBV18 with TRBJ1-4; 8 positions match TRBD1. The CDR3 extends over 14 amino acids. Trimming took 2 bases from V and 11 from J; bases not matched to a gene: 7. Germline V gives CDR1 KGHSH, CDR2 LQKENI. The CDR3 DNA reads TGTGCCAGCTCACCAGAGACAGGGGAGACGAAACTGTTTTTT. This encodes CASSPETGETKLFF.

This clone has more than one count but fewer than ten. The chain uses TRBV19 and TRBJ1-5; D unresolved. The CDR3 has 13 amino acids. CDR1 and CDR2 from the germline V gene are LNHDA and SQIVND (reference sequence). The V end lost 8 bases, the J end lost 6 bases, and 14 bases lay between the germline ends. DNA of the CDR3: TGTGCCAGTCATGGAGAGAGGCGTCAGCCCCAGCATTTT. Protein sequence: CASHGERRQPQHF. The full variable domain, rest sourced from reference TRBV19 and TRBJ1-5, is DGGITQSPKYLFRKEGQNVTLSCEQNLNHDAMYWYRQDPGQGLRLIYYSQIVNDFQKGDIAEGYSVSREKKESFPLTVTSAQKNPTAFYLCASHGERRQPQHFGDGTRLSIL.

This clone has a single count. This rearrangement joins TRBV19 to TRBJ2-3; a weak D match, TRBD1 (5 bases). Per germline, CDR1 LNHDA and CDR2 SQIVND (reference sequence). The CDR3 extends over 15 amino acids. V was cut by 5 bases and J by 4 bases, with 16 bases left in between. The CDR3 DNA sequence: TGTGCCAGTAGTTCAAACGCTGGGGCTCCAGATACGCAGTATTTT. Its translation is CASSSNAGAPDTQYF.

This clone came up once. The CDR3 nucleotides are TGTGCCAGCAGAAACGACAGGAGCTCCTACGAGCAGTACTTC. It translates to CASRNDRSSYEQYF. The V and J genes are TRBV6-5 and TRBJ2-7; TRBD1 might be the D (6 bases). CDR1 and CDR2 (germline): MNHEY, SVGAGI. V gave up 6 bases and J gave up 0 bases, with 12 bases separating them. CDR3 size: 14 residues.

The V call is TRBV9, the J call TRBJ2-2; 10 positions match TRBD2. The V gene's germline CDR1 is SGDLS and CDR2 YYNGEE. This CDR3 has 16 amino acids. The trim removed 0 bases at V and 6 bases at J, leaving 5 bases unmatched. The CDR3 DNA is TGTGCCAGCAGCGTAGTGAGCGGGGGGGCCTCCGGGGAGCTGTTTTTT. Translated, it gives CASSVVSGGASGELFF. Supplemented by reference TRBV9 and TRBJ2-2, the full variable domain reads DSGVTQTPKHLITATGQRVTLRCSPRSGDLSVYWYQQSLDQGLQFLIQYYNGEERAKGNILERFSAQQFPDLHSELNLSSLELGDSALYFCASSVVSGGASGELFFGEGSRLTVL.

The J gene is TRBJ1-5, the V gene TRBV6-6; D gene uncertain. The V and J ends lost 5 bases and 5 bases respectively, with 7 bases between them. The CDR3 spans 12 residues. Germline assignment: CDR1 MNHNY and CDR2 SVGAGI (reference sequence). The CDR3 bases are TGTGCCAGCAGTCGACAAGATCAGCCCCAGCATTTT. Amino acid sequence: CASSRQDQPQHF.